This is a list of T cell receptor beta chains from one sample in a study of cytomegalovirus exposure and HLA in healthy donors. Method: immunoSEQ multiplex PCR; TCRdb's copy keeps in-frame clones and lacks some. The sample records fewer than 250,000 clones, approximately 88% being singletons. Sample: PBMCs. Receptors originate from a boy aged 2 to 10 in good health and CMV-seronegative. The CDR3 runs from the conserved cysteine through the conserved F or W. The D gene is left open where the match is weak.

D gene | V gene | CDR3 protein
. | TRBV30 | CAFSSGSLTGELFF
. | TRBV5-1 | CASRQIGSYEQYF
. | TRBV10-3 | CAISESYSYYEQYF
TRBD1 | TRBV6-4 | CASSVKQGRNEKLFF
TRBD1 | TRBV6-1 | CASSPDRDYGYTF
TRBD1 | TRBV6-6 | CASSPWDSRTDTQYF
TRBD1 | TRBV9 | CASSVGTAYEQYF
. | TRBV5-6 | CASVFGGRNSYEQYF
. | TRBV25-1 | CASSEYTEFNEQFF
. | TRBV5-8 | CASSFGGRKWLDRINQPQHF
TRBD1 | TRBV27 | CASSLQGDIQYF
. | TRBV6-5 | CASSPQGFSGYTF
. | TRBV19 | CASSMRQNYGYTF
TRBD2 | TRBV2 | CASRLNGGFSYEQYF
TRBD2 | TRBV27 | CASSFSTSGRGVTQYF
. | TRBV30 | CAWSRGTEAFF
TRBD2 | TRBV29-1 | CSVEGLAGDWLKETQYF
. | TRBV27 | CASRLAGAGEQFF
TRBD2 | TRBV30 | CAWSVWASGAYEQYF
. | TRBV5-4 | CASSLGPRENTEAFF
TRBD1 | TRBV6-5 | CASSSTTGSGNTIYF
TRBD2 | TRBV11-3 | CASSSVTGLQFF
. | TRBV7-2 | CASSPSSYEQYF
. | TRBV28 | CASSSLADTQYF
. | TRBV11-2 | CASSSNSERTQYF
. | TRBV5-1 | CASSPSPDEKLFF
. | TRBV7-2 | CASSQKGLSNQPQHF
TRBD2 | TRBV12-5 | CASGLVLGLAGNEQFF
TRBD1 | TRBV19 | CASSIVGQATTNEKLFF
TRBD1 | TRBV11-2 | CASSLGTGTYGYTF
. | TRBV12-5 | CASGPSIGGGEQPQHF
. | TRBV30 | CAWSIYSYYGYTF
TRBD2 | TRBV11-1 | CASSLGHYWTSGIRYEQYF
TRBD1 | TRBV5-1 | CASSIRQGSVNTEAFF
. | TRBV4-1 | CASSRMALWSEQYF
TRBD2 | TRBV7-9 | CASRGVRRGGLDTQYF
TRBD1 | TRBV27 | CASSIRDRGETQYF
. | TRBV27 | CASSPIQGRNEQFF
. | TRBV7-9 | CASSRTDSSYEQYF
. | TRBV7-8 | CASASGVYEQYF
TRBD2 | TRBV11-3 | CASSLGGGTDTQYF
. | TRBV7-9 | CASSLQGWIEAFF
. | TRBV6-5 | CASSYAFGANYGYTF
TRBD2 | TRBV6-1 | CASTVSGSSYNEQFF
. | TRBV27 | CASGWWGGNYGYTF
TRBD2 | TRBV9 | CASSASGTSDYEQYF
. | TRBV4-2 | CASSQVAQGRRTGELFF
TRBD1 | TRBV19 | CASSLGQGVGYEQYF
. | TRBV18 | CASSGQSYGYTF
TRBD2 | TRBV2 | CASSGGPSGKDEQYF
. | TRBV19 | CASSIVGPPYEQYF
. | TRBV9 | CASSVGGLSNTGELFF
. | TRBV10-3 | CAISATSPNEQFF
TRBD2 | TRBV2 | CASRREVGPGELFF
TRBD1 | TRBV29-1 | CSVPRTGGHYGYTF
. | TRBV11-2 | CASSLVGTNGYEQYF
TRBD1 | TRBV15 | CATSRSTGGKVGNTEAFF
. | TRBV6-1 | CASTEGDPNYGYTF
TRBD2 | TRBV7-2 | CASSLDGTSPYEQYF